This TCR beta chain derives from a study of metastatic and nonmetastatic thyroid tumors. Overall study results and limits: Reported TCR beta diversity, measured in blood and tumor, was significantly higher for malignant thyroid tumors than for benign nodules.

This clone was detected only a few times. Its antigen is currently unknown. Germline loops: CDR1 LNHDA, CDR2 SQIVND (reference sequence). The length of the CDR3 is 15 residues. V dropped 4 bases and J dropped 7; count of bases not matched to a gene: 9. Before thyroid surgery, none of the patients had received any treatment. The authors' processing: To classify distant metastasis in papillary thyroid cancer, a model was built from CDR3 differences across clinicopathological groups. TCRdb re-called clones from the PCR reads using MiXCR. The V and J calls and clone size are TCRdb's, not the authors'. The sample has under 40,000 clones, about a sixth seen once.

The clonotype was recovered from a male donor with papillary thyroid cancer or a benign thyroid nodule (not recorded which). Some clones in this sample may be carry-over from other donors' samples. The chain is built from TRBV19 and TRBJ2-1; 8 bases align to TRBD1. Sequencing was done on a sample of blood. The CDR3 nucleotides read TGTGCCAGTAGTAGGGGGTCAGGGGGCGCGAATGAGCAGTTCTTC. Translating it yields CASSRGSGGANEQFF.